This T cell receptor (beta chain) was captured by sequencing in a study of blood T cell repertoires in COVID-19. Study in general: Samples came from the United States, Italy and Spain, spanning acute and convalescent COVID-19.

The germline CDR1 and CDR2 sequences are MNHEY and SMNVEV (reference sequence). Trimming shortened V by 5 bases and J by 5 bases, and 13 bases separated the two germline ends. The CDR3 runs 14 residues. How the authors handled the data: Researchers report that nucleated cell counts were estimated from reference gene primer amplification. Profiled with immunoSEQ multiplex PCR; TCRdb holds only in-frame clones, not every one. That table is the source of V, J and clone size, and D and trimming were worked out from the DNA. The sample carries roughly 84,000 clones, over 80% recorded once. This chain joins TRBV27 and TRBJ1-5; weak D call: TRBD1 (5 bases). The specimen was peripheral blood. This clonotype was sampled from a man older than 75 with active or convalescent COVID-19. DNA of the CDR3: TGTGCCAGCAGTGCCCAGGGCGGTGATCAGCCCCAGCATTTT. This gives the protein CASSAQGGDQPQHF.